A single T cell receptor beta chain is shown here with its context. Its target is not known. It was with a sample-barcoded 5' primer and a J-beta primer mix that a second PCR of roughly 7 to 12 cycles was run. Tagging of each cDNA molecule was performed by a template-switch adaptor with 12 random nucleotides. Using its own MiXCR run on the 5' RACE reads, TCRdb lists one record per CDR3 protein. The top ten clones hold about 10% of a sample with roughly 1.7 million distinct CDR3 sequences, roughly 30% of them seen once. The data were taken from a study of blood T cells in healthy people across ages. Germline loops: CDR1 SGHTA, CDR2 FQGNSA. There are 17 residues in the CDR3. Notes on the study in general: Naive and antigen-experienced cells could not be conclusively compared, given unsorted PBMCs.

The rearrangement links TRBV7-2 to TRBJ2-7, with a weak D call TRBD1 (6 bases). The J call may not be correct, given that the DNA end is closer to TRBJ2-1. This TCR was recovered from a woman aged 25-40 years in good health. The specimen was blood. This CDR3 is CASSLVTSRGSGNEQFF. The CDR3 nucleotides read TGTGCCAGCAGCTTAGTTACATCAAGGGGGAGTGGTAATGAGCAGTTCTTC.